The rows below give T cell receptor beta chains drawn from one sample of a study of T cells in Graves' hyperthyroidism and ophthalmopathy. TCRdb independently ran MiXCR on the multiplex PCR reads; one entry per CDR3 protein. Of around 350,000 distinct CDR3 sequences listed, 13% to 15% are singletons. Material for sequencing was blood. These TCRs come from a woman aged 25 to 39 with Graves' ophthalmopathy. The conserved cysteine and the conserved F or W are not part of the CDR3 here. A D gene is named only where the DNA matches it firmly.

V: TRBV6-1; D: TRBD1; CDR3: ASRGQGHSYEQY
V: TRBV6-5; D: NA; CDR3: ASSYSRGYEQY
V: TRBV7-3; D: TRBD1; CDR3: ASSPSGTVSYGYT
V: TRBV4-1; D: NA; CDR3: ASSQGGRTGYEQY
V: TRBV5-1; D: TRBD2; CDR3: ASSISGGANEQF
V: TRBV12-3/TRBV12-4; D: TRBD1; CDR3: ASSPGTGVNQPQH
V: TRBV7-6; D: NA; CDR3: ASSWGASQETQY
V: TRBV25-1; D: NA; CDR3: ASSEYLGSGPLH
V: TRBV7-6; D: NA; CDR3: ASSADVVDEKLF
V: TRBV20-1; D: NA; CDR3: SAKGAWPSYGYT
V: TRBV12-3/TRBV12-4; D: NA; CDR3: ASASADNQPQH
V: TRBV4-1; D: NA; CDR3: ASSQAASDTQY
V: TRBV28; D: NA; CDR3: ASSPPTKFYGYT
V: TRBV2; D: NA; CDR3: ASGDRLRDTQY
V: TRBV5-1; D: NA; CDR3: ASSPWGTDSYNEQF
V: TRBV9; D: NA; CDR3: ASSAPNADNTQY
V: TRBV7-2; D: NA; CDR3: ASSLASGPPLH
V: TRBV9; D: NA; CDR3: ASSVGEGGYNEQF
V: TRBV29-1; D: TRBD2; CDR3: SGIPWGSGGSNEQF
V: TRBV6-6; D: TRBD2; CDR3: ASSYSRTSGYNEQF
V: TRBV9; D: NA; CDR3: ASSPYRTGKSPLH
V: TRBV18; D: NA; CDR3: ASSQSSRDTIY
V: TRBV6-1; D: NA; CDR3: ASSYSYASGDTQY
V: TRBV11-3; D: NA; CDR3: ASSLGDRSTDTQY
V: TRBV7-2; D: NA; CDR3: ASSLQGFGGSPLH
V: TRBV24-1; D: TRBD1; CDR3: ATSEPGTGADEQY
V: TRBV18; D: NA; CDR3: ASSPSGNYEQY
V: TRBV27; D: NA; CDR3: ASGPLGNTEAF
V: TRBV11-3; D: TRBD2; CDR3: ASSRRGGLTIQY
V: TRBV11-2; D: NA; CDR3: ASSNNEQF
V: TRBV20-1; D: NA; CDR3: SAEPPGAYNEQF
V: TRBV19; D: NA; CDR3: ASRSPATNEKLF
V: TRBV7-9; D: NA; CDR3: ASSSPSDGNAIY
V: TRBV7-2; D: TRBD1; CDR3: ASTGPGQGNSPLH
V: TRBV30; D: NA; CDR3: AWNVGLHSPLH
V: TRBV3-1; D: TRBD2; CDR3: ASSARLAGVHTDTQY
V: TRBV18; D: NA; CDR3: ASSPLSTVYQETQY
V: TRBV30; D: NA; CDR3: AWSAGPSEQPQH
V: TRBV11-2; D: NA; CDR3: ASSLGATNYGYT
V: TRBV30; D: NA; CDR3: AWAGATYEQY
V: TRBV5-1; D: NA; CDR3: ASSPGLLNQPQH
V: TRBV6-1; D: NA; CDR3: ASRGKNTEAF
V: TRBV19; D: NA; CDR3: ASSWPGANEQF
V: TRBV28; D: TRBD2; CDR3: ASSPGGRGGLQY
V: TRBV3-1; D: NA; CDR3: ASSPALDANYGYT
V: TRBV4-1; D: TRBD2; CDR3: ASSQRVTTGGEQF
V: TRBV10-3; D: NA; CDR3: AISKLRVIHTEAF
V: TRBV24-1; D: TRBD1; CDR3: ATSERTGKVGYNEQF